This is a list of T cell receptor beta chains from one sample in a study of early T cells in non-severe SARS-CoV-2 infection. In TCRdb, the 5' RACE reads were re-called with MiXCR into one record per CDR3 protein. Found here are 65,000 to 75,000 distinct CDR3 sequences, roughly 4.6% of them singletons; the top ten hold around 3.4%. Sequenced material: whole blood, taken at baseline. These receptors all stem from an adult who was a healthcare worker with PCR-confirmed SARS-CoV-2 infection or an uninfected control (not recorded which). The donor label of this sample is uncertain. The CDR3 runs from the conserved cysteine through the conserved F or W. Clone size appears in some rows only: once, few, many, or a class for an expanded clone.

TRBJ1-5 | few | TRBV7-6 | CVSSLTGLGQPQHF
TRBJ1-2 | few | TRBV6-5 | CASRDYYGYTF
TRBJ2-4 | few | TRBV6-5 | CASSLGGGYIQYF
TRBJ2-7 | - | TRBV29-1 | CSVEADTSYEQYF
TRBJ2-3 | - | TRBV20-1 | CSTLPPSGGTDTQYF
TRBJ2-3 | few | TRBV20-1 | CSARAQPPGETDTQYF
TRBJ2-3 | many | TRBV11-2 | CASIPLSSTDTQYF
TRBJ1-2 | many | TRBV18 | CASSPDRTGYTF
TRBJ2-1 | - | TRBV24-1 | CATSDNTLYRDGNEQFF
TRBJ2-3 | - | TRBV10-3 | CATRAEADTQYF
TRBJ2-7 | many | TRBV6-5 | CASSAPGRSYEQYF
TRBJ1-1 | many | TRBV20-1 | CSARDRAEAFF
TRBJ2-7 | - | TRBV6-6 | CASSYLGTGPSYEQYF